These 20 T cell receptor beta chains came from one sample sequenced in a study of response to subunit inactivated influenza vaccine. TCRdb re-called the RT-PCR reads with MiXCR, one entry per CDR3 protein. The sample has 650,000 to 850,000 distinct CDR3 sequences; approximately 15% are singletons. The sequencing used PBMCs from blood, collected around 15 days before vaccination. Receptor source: a man aged 50-60 years who received an inactivated influenza vaccine.

This clonotype turned up a few times. The chain combines TRBV4-2 with TRBJ1-3, with 8 bases aligning to TRBD1. The J segment lost 1 base and the V segment lost 5 bases, leaving 4 bases of the junction unmatched. The CDR3 contains 15 residues. The germline V gene encodes CDR1 LGHNA and CDR2 YNFKEQ. CDR3 in DNA: TGTGCCAGCAGCTACCAGGGGGCATCTGGAAACACCATATATTTT. Encoded protein: CASSYQGASGNTIYF.

This sequence joins TRBV29-1 and TRBJ2-7, with 10 bases that match TRBD2. The CDR3 is made up of 13 amino acids. Germline V gene sequence: CDR1 SQVTM, CDR2 ANQGSEA. The V and J ends lost 6 bases and 6 bases, in that order; junction bases with no gene match: 8. CDR3 sequence (DNA): TGCAGCGTGGCAGCGGGGGGGCCGTCCGAGCAGTACTTC. This encodes CSVAAGGPSEQYF.

There are many counts of this clonotype. The rearrangement joins TRBV15 to TRBJ1-1; D is undetermined. CDR3 size: 13 residues. Trimming shortened V by 1 base and J by 0 bases, and 3 bases separated the two germline ends. The V gene's germline CDR1 is LNHNV and CDR2 YYDKDF (reference sequence). The chain's CDR3 is CATSRAVNTEAFF. The CDR3 DNA reads as TGTGCCACCAGCAGAGCTGTGAACACTGAAGCTTTCTTT.

This clonotype was seen a few times. The chain uses TRBV29-1 and TRBJ2-1; TRBD2 might be the D (6 bases). This CDR3 contains 14 residues. The germline V and J ends were trimmed by 2 bases and 4 bases, with 12 bases remaining between them. The germline V gene has CDR1 SQVTM and CDR2 ANQGSEA. In nucleotides, the CDR3 is TGCAGCGTTGAACGCCTAGCGCTATACAATGAGCAGTTCTTC. Its translation: CSVERLALYNEQFF.

The rearrangement links TRBV5-5 to TRBJ2-6, with D hard to call. The CDR3 loop spans 16 amino acids. From germline, CDR1 is SGHKS and CDR2 YYEKEE (reference sequence). Deletions cut 0 bases from V and 0 bases from J, with 7 bases between. CDR3 sequence (DNA): TGTGCCAGCAGCTTGGGGGTCGCCTCTGGGGCCAACGTCCTGACTTTC. This translates into CASSLGVASGANVLTF.

This clonotype was detected only a few times. This chain connects TRBV4-2 to TRBJ2-1, with D hard to call. V was cut by 0 bases and J by 1 base, with 13 bases left in between. Germline CDR1 is LGHNA and CDR2 is YNFKEQ. The CDR3 extends over 17 amino acids. For the CDR3, the DNA is TGTGCCAGCAGCCAAGATCTTGGCTTGGGGTCCTACAATGAGCAGTTCTTC. It translates to CASSQDLGLGSYNEQFF.

V usage is TRBV5-1 and J usage is TRBJ2-3; 8 bases agree with TRBD2. The CDR3 consists of 16 residues. Germline values: CDR1 SGHRS, CDR2 YFSETQ. V lost 6 bases and J lost 3; bases outside the gene matches: 12. CDR3 region: CASTPGIAGITDTQYF. The CDR3 bases are TGCGCCAGCACCCCGGGGATAGCGGGGATAACAGATACGCAGTATTTT.

The chain recombines TRBV12-3 or TRBV12-4 with TRBJ1-5, with D hard to call. V lost 3 bases and J 3 bases, leaving 3 bases between the germline ends. The CDR3 is 12 residues long. CDR3 bases: TGTGCCAGCAGTTTTCACAATCAGCCCCAGCATTTT. As protein: CASSFHNQPQHF.

This clonotype was found many times. This rearrangement joins TRBV3-1 to TRBJ2-3, with D unclear. CDR1 is LGHDT, CDR2 YNNKEL, per germline (reference sequence). The CDR3 spans 14 residues. Trimming removed 4 bases at V and 2 bases at J, with 10 bases between. Here the CDR3 reads CASSPSPYTDTQYF. The CDR3 bases are TGTGCCAGCAGCCCCTCGCCTTACACAGATACGCAGTATTTT.

This chain uses TRBV24-1 with TRBJ2-3, with D possibly TRBD1 on 5 matching bases. Trimming cost V 5 bases and J 4 bases, with 12 bases left between them. CDR1 is KGHDR, CDR2 SFDVKD, per germline. The CDR3 is made up of 14 amino acids. CDR3 sequence reads: CATSAVTAPDTQYF. The CDR3 nucleotides read TGTGCCACCAGTGCCGTGACAGCTCCAGATACGCAGTATTTT.

The rearrangement joins TRBV28 to TRBJ2-3, with TRBD2 identical over 7 bases. From germline, CDR1 is MDHEN and CDR2 SYDVKM. CDR3 length equals 18 residues. Trimming removed 4 bases from V and 0 bases from J; junction bases left unmatched: 13. In DNA form, the CDR3 reads TGTGCCAGCAGTTCCCCGCTGGCTAGCGGAGGGAGCACAGATACGCAGTATTTT. Protein: CASSSPLASGGSTDTQYF.

The CDR3 reads CASSQDHQRGAKREETQYF. CDR3 bases: TGCGCCAGCAGCCAAGATCACCAGCGGGGGGCCAAGAGGGAAGAGACCCAGTACTTC. V gene TRBV4-1 combines with J gene TRBJ2-5; 9 bases fit TRBD2. Germline lookup yields CDR1 MGHRA and CDR2 YSYEKL. V shed 0 bases and J 3 bases; nucleotides not matched to a gene: 14. The CDR3 spans 19 residues.

This clonotype has only a few counts. The J gene is TRBJ2-1, the V gene TRBV12-3 or TRBV12-4; possible D gene TRBD2, 5 bases. This CDR3 is built from 11 residues. Deletions cut 7 bases from V and 13 bases from J, with 14 bases between. CDR3 sequence reads: CASTWGGSQFF. In DNA form, the CDR3 reads TGTGCCAGCACTTGGGGTGGGAGTCAGTTCTTC.

This clonotype has just a few counts. V usage is TRBV15 and J usage is TRBJ2-1; TRBD1 matches at 7 bases. V dropped 2 bases and J dropped 6; count of bases not matched to a gene: 10. CDR3 length: 16 amino acids. The germline V gene encodes CDR1 LNHNV and CDR2 YYDKDF (reference sequence). In nucleotides, the CDR3 is TGTGCCACCAGCAGACAACTTACAGGGGCCAGCAATGAGCAGTTCTTC. Its protein is CATSRQLTGASNEQFF.

The genes are TRBV7-2 and TRBJ2-3; D is undetermined. Germline V gene sequence: CDR1 SGHTA, CDR2 FQGNSA. The CDR3 covers 15 residues. V was shortened by 1 base and J by 0 bases, with 8 bases between the two germline ends. The CDR3 loop is CASSLVHGSTDTQYF. The CDR3 DNA follows: TGTGCCAGCAGCTTAGTTCACGGTAGCACAGATACGCAGTATTTT.

This clonotype was recorded many times. The chain combines TRBV29-1 with TRBJ2-5; D unresolved. V was cut by 1 base and J by 0 bases, with 9 bases left in between. The CDR3 runs to 14 residues. Germline V gene lookup returns CDR1 SQVTM and CDR2 ANQGSEA. The CDR3 sequence: CSVEGRLYQETQYF. The CDR3 bases are TGCAGCGTTGAAGGTCGTCTGTACCAAGAGACCCAGTACTTC.

This clonotype was observed a handful of times. The chain employs TRBV28 and TRBJ1-1; possibly TRBD1 for D (5 bases). Germline V gene sequence: CDR1 MDHEN, CDR2 SYDVKM. Trimming shortened V by 6 bases and J by 2 bases, and 13 bases separated the two germline ends. There are 14 residues in the CDR3. The chain's CDR3 is CASSQGDGNTEAFF. CDR3 DNA sequence: TGTGCCAGCAGCCAGGGCGACGGAAACACTGAAGCTTTCTTT.

The gene calls are TRBV7-2 and TRBJ1-1, with 7 bases fitting TRBD1. The J segment lost 10 bases and the V segment lost 1 base, leaving 15 bases of the junction unmatched. Per germline, CDR1 SGHTA and CDR2 FQGNSA. This CDR3 has 16 residues. CDR3 bases: TGTGCCAGCAGCTTAGTCGGAGGGGGCCCTCCCTTGGGAGCTTTCTTT. Encoded protein: CASSLVGGGPPLGAFF.

The J gene is TRBJ1-1, the V gene TRBV6-1; 9 nucleotides agree with TRBD1. This CDR3 comprises 15 residues. The germline gives CDR1 MNHNS, CDR2 SASEGT. With 4 bases clipped from V and 4 bases from J, the junction kept 7 bases outside the gene matches. For the CDR3, the DNA is TGTGCCAGCAGTGCACAGGGGGCCTTGAGCACTGAAGCTTTCTTT. Its translation: CASSAQGALSTEAFF.

V usage is TRBV12-3 or TRBV12-4 and J usage is TRBJ2-2, with 8 nucleotides matching TRBD2. The length of the CDR3 is 14 residues. After removal of 7 bases from V and 3 bases from J, the junction contained 4 bases not matched to a gene. Written as DNA, the CDR3 is TGTGCCAGCACCCCGGGAGGGGACACCGGGGAGCTGTTTTTT. Protein product: CASTPGGDTGELFF.